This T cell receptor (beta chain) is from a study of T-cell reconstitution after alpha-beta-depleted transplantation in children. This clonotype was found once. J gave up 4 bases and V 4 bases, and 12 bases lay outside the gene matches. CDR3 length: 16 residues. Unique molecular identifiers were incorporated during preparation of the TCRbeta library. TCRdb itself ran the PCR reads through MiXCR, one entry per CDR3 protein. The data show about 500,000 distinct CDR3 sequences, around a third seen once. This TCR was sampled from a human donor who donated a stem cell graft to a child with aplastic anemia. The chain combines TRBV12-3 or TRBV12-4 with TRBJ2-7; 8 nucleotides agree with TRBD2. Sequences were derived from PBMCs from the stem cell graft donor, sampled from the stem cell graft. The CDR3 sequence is CASSSAVGTSSYEQYF. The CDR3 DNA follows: TGTGCCAGCAGTTCCGCGGTAGGGACTAGTAGTTACGAGCAGTACTTC.